Listed below are T cell receptor beta chains from one sample, sequenced in a study of identical twins. One entry per CDR3 protein, called by TCRdb with MiXCR from the 5' RACE reads. Here the sample spans 500,000 to 650,000 distinct CDR3 sequences, under 8.5% being singletons. The data also belong to a second study, concerning yellow fever vaccine responses in identical twins.

Sequenced material: PBMCs. These receptors all come from a woman aged 18 to 35 in good health. CDR3s include the opening cysteine and the closing phenylalanine or tryptophan. The D gene is left open where the match is weak. Rows give clone size only sometimes, using once, few, many, or a class for an expanded clone.

clone size,J gene,V gene,D gene,CDR3 DNA,CDR3 protein
few,TRBJ2-7,TRBV27,.,TGTGCCAGCAGTAGACAGCGTTTTAACGAGCAGTACTTC,CASSRQRFNEQYF
many,TRBJ1-1,TRBV5-1,.,TGCGCCAGCAGCTTGTGGGTACAGAACACTGAAGCTTTCTTT,CASSLWVQNTEAFF
.,TRBJ1-5,TRBV2,.,TGTGCCAGCAGTGAACAGACGCCCAATCAGCCCCAGCATTTT,CASSEQTPNQPQHF
many,TRBJ1-1,TRBV12-3/TRBV12-4,.,TGTGCCAGCAGTTTATCGGAGCTTACTGAAGCTTTCTTT,CASSLSELTEAFF
few,TRBJ2-7,TRBV7-9,.,TGTGCCAGCAGAGCATCGGGGTTTGGCGAGCAGTACTTC,CASRASGFGEQYF
.,TRBJ1-2,TRBV27,.,TGTGCCAGCAGGGGGTCTACATTCTATGGCTACACCTTC,CASRGSTFYGYTF
.,TRBJ1-2,TRBV25-1,.,TGTGCCAGCAGAGAAGCGACGGGGGCGGGGGGCTACACCTTC,CASREATGAGGYTF
many,TRBJ1-5,TRBV18,TRBD1,TGTGCCAGCTCACCGACAGGGCTGGGGGGCGTTAGCAATCAGCCCCAGCATTTT,CASSPTGLGGVSNQPQHF
few,TRBJ2-6,TRBV4-1,.,TGCGCCAGCAGCCAAGATTTGGGTCCTGGGGCCAACGTCCTGACTTTC,CASSQDLGPGANVLTF
.,TRBJ2-7,TRBV28,TRBD1,TGTGCCAGCAGTTCCCTCGGGACAGGGGCCCTCGAGCAGTACTTC,CASSSLGTGALEQYF
many,TRBJ1-4,TRBV5-1,.,TGCGCCAGCAGCTTGGTCGGTTTGCAGAATGAAAAACTGTTTTTT,CASSLVGLQNEKLFF
many,TRBJ2-7,TRBV11-3,.,TGTGCCAGCAGCCCCTCCACCTACGAGCAGTACTTC,CASSPSTYEQYF
.,TRBJ2-1,TRBV6-5,TRBD2,TGTGCCAGCAGTTACTCCGGACTAGCGGGAGGCCAGGATGAGCAGTTCTTC,CASSYSGLAGGQDEQFF
.,TRBJ2-3,TRBV9,.,TGTGCCAGCAGCGAATACGGGACAACTAGCACAGATACGCAGTATTTT,CASSEYGTTSTDTQYF
few,TRBJ2-1,TRBV6-2/TRBV6-3,.,TGTGCCAGCAGTTACGTGAAGTACAATGAGCAGTTCTTC,CASSYVKYNEQFF
few,TRBJ2-2,TRBV27,.,TGTGCCAGCAGTTTCTCGGGGAGTTGGAACACCGGGGAGCTGTTTTTT,CASSFSGSWNTGELFF
many,TRBJ2-7,TRBV6-1,TRBD2,TGTGCCAGCAGACTAGCGGATCTCTACGAGCAGTACTTC,CASRLADLYEQYF
.,TRBJ2-3,TRBV9,.,TGTGCCAGCAGCGCAACGGACTTTCTTAGCACAGATACGCAGTATTTT,CASSATDFLSTDTQYF
many,TRBJ1-1,TRBV3-1,.,TGTGCCAGCACTCGAGGGGGAGGTACCACTGAAGCTTTCTTT,CASTRGGGTTEAFF
.,TRBJ2-2,TRBV7-2,TRBD1,TGTGCCAACCGACAGGGGGTCACCGGGGAGCTGTTTTTT,CANRQGVTGELFF
many,TRBJ1-2,TRBV7-9,.,TGTGCCAGCAGCTTAGTGGGCGGGAACTATGGCTACACCTTC,CASSLVGGNYGYTF
many,TRBJ2-3,TRBV7-6,TRBD2,TGTGCCAGCAGCTCCAACGAACTAGCGGGGGGGACAACAGATACGCAGTATTTT,CASSSNELAGGTTDTQYF
many,TRBJ2-2,TRBV7-8,TRBD2,TGTGCCAGCAGCTTAACCGGGGGGGCTGGCGGGGAGCTGTTTTTT,CASSLTGGAGGELFF
.,TRBJ2-7,TRBV6-5,.,TGTGCCAGCAGTTACGGACACAGAACGGGGGAGCAGTACTTC,CASSYGHRTGEQYF
.,TRBJ2-1,TRBV29-1,TRBD1,TGCAGCGTTAGGGACAGCCCGAATTTGTACAATGAGCAGTTCTTC,CSVRDSPNLYNEQFF
many,TRBJ2-3,TRBV28,.,TGTGCCAGCAGTTCGCTTGGGGGGACGGGGCGCACAGATACGCAGTATTTT,CASSSLGGTGRTDTQYF
few,TRBJ1-2,TRBV12-3/TRBV12-4,.,TGTGCCAGCAGTCGGAGGGACAGCTACACCTTC,CASSRRDSYTF
.,TRBJ1-4,TRBV7-2,.,TGTGCCAGCAGCCGACGGGCCCACGCAAATGAAAAACTGTTTTTT,CASSRRAHANEKLFF
many,TRBJ1-2,TRBV20-1,.,TGCAGTGCTAGAGATTTTGGGGACACTCCAACGGGGGACTATGGCTACACCTTC,CSARDFGDTPTGDYGYTF
.,TRBJ2-2,TRBV15,.,TGTGCCACCAACGGCCGGGGAACCGGGGAGCTGTTTTTT,CATNGRGTGELFF
few,TRBJ1-1,TRBV6-5,.,TGTGCCAGCAAGGATGGGGAATGGACGGCTTTCTTT,CASKDGEWTAFF
many,TRBJ1-2,TRBV6-5,TRBD1,TGTGCCAGCAGTTACCCCGACAGGGCTGATGGCTACACCTTC,CASSYPDRADGYTF
.,TRBJ2-4,TRBV5-1,.,TGCGCCAGCAGCCCTGGTGACCCACTATTCACGGACATTCAGTACTTC,CASSPGDPLFTDIQYF
few,TRBJ2-2,TRBV7-2,.,TGTGCCAGCAGCTTAATTGGACGGACAGTTACCGGGGAGCTGTTTTTT,CASSLIGRTVTGELFF
.,TRBJ2-5,TRBV28,TRBD2,TGTGCCAGCAGTTTATGGAGGCTAGCGGGAGGGCTGGCCCAAGAGACCCAGTACTTC,CASSLWRLAGGLAQETQYF
.,TRBJ2-3,TRBV7-2,TRBD2,TGTGCCAGCAGCTTACCGGGCGGGGGTAGCGGGAGTCTCGCAGATACGCAGTATTTT,CASSLPGGGSGSLADTQYF
.,TRBJ1-1,TRBV24-1,TRBD1,TGTGCCACCAGTCGGACAGGAATGAACACTGAAGCTTTCTTT,CATSRTGMNTEAFF
.,TRBJ1-1,TRBV20-1,.,TGCAGCCACTCCCCGAACACTGAAGCTTTCTTT,CSHSPNTEAFF
many,TRBJ2-4,TRBV27,.,TGTGCCAGCAGTTTACGGGGACGGACCTTTGACATGGAGTACTTC,CASSLRGRTFDMEYF
.,TRBJ2-4,TRBV3-1,.,TGTGCCAGCAGCCAAACGGACAGCGTTGGTTCTACCAAAAACATTCAGTACTTC,CASSQTDSVGSTKNIQYF
many,TRBJ1-1,TRBV12-3/TRBV12-4,.,TGTGCCAGCACCACAGAGAACACTGAAGCTTTCTTT,CASTTENTEAFF
few,TRBJ2-5,TRBV5-1,.,TGCGCCAGCAGCTTGGAGGGTCATCTCCAAGAGACCCAGTACTTC,CASSLEGHLQETQYF
.,TRBJ2-1,TRBV29-1,TRBD2,TGCAGCGTTGAAGACGAATCGGGGAGGGATGAGCAGTTCTTC,CSVEDESGRDEQFF
many,TRBJ2-3,TRBV7-2,.,TGTGCCAGCAGCTTAATCGATACGCAGTATTTT,CASSLIDTQYF
.,TRBJ1-2,TRBV12-3/TRBV12-4,.,TGTGCCAGCAGTTTAGCCCTACAGGGAAACTATGGCTACACCTTC,CASSLALQGNYGYTF
.,TRBJ2-1,TRBV7-3,.,TGTGCCAGCAGCCAAAGGTCGACTCCTAACTACAATGAGCAGTTCTTC,CASSQRSTPNYNEQFF
many,TRBJ1-1,TRBV20-1,.,TGCAGTGCACAAAACAGCGATTCTATGAACACTGAAGCTTTCTTT,CSAQNSDSMNTEAFF
many,TRBJ1-2,TRBV3-1,TRBD1,TGTGCCAGCAGCTCTCAGGACAGGGTCGGCTATGGCTACACCTTC,CASSSQDRVGYGYTF
few,TRBJ2-1,TRBV5-1,TRBD2,TGCGCCAGCAGCGGCGGGACTAGCGATTACAATGAGCAGTTCTTC,CASSGGTSDYNEQFF
.,TRBJ2-3,TRBV3-1,.,TGTGCCAGCAGCCAAGATGGGCAGAACACAGATACGCAGTATTTT,CASSQDGQNTDTQYF
.,TRBJ2-5,TRBV20-1,.,TGCAGTGCGAACAGTTGGGGCACAGGACAAGAGACCCAGTACTTC,CSANSWGTGQETQYF
few,TRBJ2-3,TRBV2,.,TGTGCCAGCACACAAGGGGCTACGGGCCCAGATACGCAGTATTTT,CASTQGATGPDTQYF
few,TRBJ1-6,TRBV2,.,TGTGCCAGCAGTGAACGGGGGTGGGGGGCGAATTCACCCCTCCACTTT,CASSERGWGANSPLHF
.,TRBJ2-1,TRBV14,.,TGTGCCAGCAGCTCGGGGGTTTCCGAGTTCTTC,CASSSGVSEFF